This TCR beta chain was identified in a study of cytomegalovirus exposure and HLA in healthy donors. Study in general: The same platform was used for the roughly 110 validation repertoires as for the approximately 730 first-cohort repertoires, as reported in a later analysis. Findings of the study overall: For cytomegalovirus status, the classifier reportedly gave diagnoses with high specificity and sensitivity. Overall, about 160 TCR beta chains were annotated as cytomegalovirus-associated.

The V end lost 4 bases, the J end lost 12 bases, and 15 bases lay between the germline ends. Germline CDR1 reads MGHRA; CDR2 reads YSYEKL. The CDR3 is made up of 12 amino acids. This clone has more than one count but fewer than ten. Its specificity is not known. The protocol was immunoSEQ multiplex PCR, while the TCRdb copy is restricted to in-frame clones and leaves out a portion. The sample holds around 160,000 clones, around 90% seen once. The clonotype was recovered from a woman aged 18-29 years in good health and CMV-seropositive. The chain couples TRBV4-1 to TRBJ1-2, with TRBD1 as a possible D gene (5 bases). Sequencing was carried out using PBMCs. CDR3 nucleotides: TGCGCCAGCAGCCCCCGGGGGGAAGGGCACACCTTC. Translating gives CASSPRGEGHTF.